Presented here are 14 T cell receptor beta chains from one specimen sequenced in a study of identical twins. One entry per CDR3 protein, called by TCRdb with MiXCR from the 5' RACE reads. The sample holds about 530,000 distinct CDR3 sequences, under 25% seen once. This sample was also put to use in a study of yellow fever vaccine responses in identical twins.

Sequencing input: CD4+ T cells sorted from blood. The receptors shown here come from a woman under 30 in good health.

The chain has TRBV20-1 and TRBJ2-3; D unclear. The CDR3 has 15 amino acids. The V gene lost 0 bases and the J gene lost 1 base, with 11 bases spanning the gap. Per the germline V gene, CDR1 is DFQATT and CDR2 is SNEGSKA (reference sequence). The CDR3 sequence: CSARDGWAGTDTQYF. CDR3 DNA sequence: TGCAGTGCTAGAGATGGGTGGGCGGGCACAGATACGCAGTATTTT.

This clonotype was counted between two and nine times. The chain recombines TRBV11-2 with TRBJ2-3, with TRBD1 identical over 8 bases. Germline V gene data show CDR1 as SGHAT and CDR2 as FQNNGV. The CDR3 sequence is 15 residues long. V shed 1 base, J shed 3 bases, and the junction held 3 bases outside the gene matches. Here the CDR3 reads CASSLVQGGTDTQYF. CDR3 nucleotide sequence: TGTGCCAGCAGCTTAGTACAGGGGGGTACAGATACGCAGTATTTT.

This chain uses TRBV5-1 with TRBJ2-3, with 7 bases aligning to TRBD2. Losses at the gene ends were 5 bases for V and 0 bases for J; bases not matched to a gene: 3. The CDR3 runs 14 residues. Germline V gene sequence: CDR1 SGHRS, CDR2 YFSETQ. DNA of the CDR3: TGCGCCAGCAGGACGGGAGGAAGCACAGATACGCAGTATTTT. Translating gives CASRTGGSTDTQYF.

The V call is TRBV3-1, the J call TRBJ2-2; TRBD1 aligns across 7 bases. Germline values: CDR1 LGHDT, CDR2 YNNKEL (reference sequence). The CDR3 has 16 amino acids. The J segment lost 0 bases and the V segment lost 2 bases, leaving 3 bases of the junction unmatched. CDR3 in amino acids: CASSQRGTANTGELFF. CDR3 nucleotides: TGTGCCAGCAGCCAAAGGGGGACAGCGAACACCGGGGAGCTGTTTTTT.

In this sample, this clonotype turned up a few times. The J gene is TRBJ2-7, the V gene TRBV5-1, with 9 bases aligning to TRBD1. The CDR3 runs to 14 residues. With 7 bases clipped from V and 3 bases from J, the junction kept 8 bases outside the gene matches. Germline CDR1 is SGHRS and CDR2 is YFSETQ. The chain's CDR3 is CASGTGQGYYEQYF. CDR3 DNA: TGCGCCAGCGGCACGGGACAGGGATACTACGAGCAGTACTTC. Together with reference TRBV5-1 and TRBJ2-7, the CDR3 gives the full variable domain: KAGVTQTPRYLIKTRGQQVTLSCSPISGHRSVSWYQQTPGQGLQFLFEYFSETQRNKGNFPGRFSGRQFSNSRSEMNVSTLELGDSALYLCASGTGQGYYEQYFGPGTRLTVT.

This clonotype was seen a handful of times. This chain connects TRBV10-3 to TRBJ1-1; D not certain. This CDR3 contains 11 residues. The germline V and J ends were trimmed by 7 bases and 1 base, with 4 bases remaining between them. Germline V lookup: CDR1 ENHRY, CDR2 SYGVKD. For the CDR3, the DNA is TGTGCCATCACCCCGAACACTGAAGCTTTCTTT. This translates into CAITPNTEAFF.

Turning to this clonotype: A read error may be the cause here, since a much bigger clone is one base away. The V call is TRBV10-3, the J call TRBJ1-5; D is undetermined. The length of the CDR3 is 14 residues. V was shortened by 0 bases and J by 3 bases, with 6 bases between the two germline ends. Germline V gene data show CDR1 as ENHRY and CDR2 as SYGVKD. The CDR3 sequence: CAISESGYNQPQHF. The CDR3 DNA sequence: TGTGCCATCAGTGAGTCGGGGTACAATCAGCCCCAGCATTTT.

This clonotype turned up a few times. The rearrangement joins TRBV10-3 to TRBJ1-2, with TRBD1 identical over 12 bases. V was clipped by 4 bases and J by 6 bases; unmatched bases: 6. The CDR3 has 15 amino acids. Germline V gene lookup returns CDR1 ENHRY and CDR2 SYGVKD. Here the CDR3 DNA reads TGTGCCATCAGTGCGTTGGGGACAGGGGGCAATGGCTACACCTTC. Translation gives CAISALGTGGNGYTF.

The chain is built from TRBV12-3 or TRBV12-4 and TRBJ1-4, with TRBD1 identical over 8 bases. Trimming cost V 4 bases and J 8 bases; bases outside gene matches: 12. The CDR3 loop spans 16 amino acids. The CDR3 reads CASSSRDRLRGEKLFF. In DNA, the CDR3 is TGTGCCAGCAGTTCCCGGGACAGGCTTCGAGGGGAAAAACTGTTTTTT.

V is TRBV15 and J is TRBJ2-1, with unresolved D. V lost 0 bases, J lost 9 bases, and 9 bases lay in between. From germline, CDR1 is LNHNV and CDR2 YYDKDF (reference sequence). CDR3 size: 13 residues. The CDR3 spells CATSRDEGFEQFF. The CDR3, as DNA: TGTGCCACCAGCAGAGATGAAGGGTTTGAGCAGTTCTTC.

This clonotype was picked up a small number of times. The chain has TRBV4-1 and TRBJ2-1; TRBD2 matches 11 bases. The CDR3 length is 21 residues. CDR1 and CDR2 (germline): MGHRA, YSYEKL. Germline trimming cut 3 bases from V and 0 bases from J; bases unmatched to any gene: 16. The CDR3 sequence: CASSHYTSGTSGRSSYNEQFF. Here the CDR3 DNA reads TGCGCCAGCAGCCATTACACTTCCGGGACTAGCGGAAGGAGCTCCTACAATGAGCAGTTCTTC.

This rearrangement joins TRBV19 to TRBJ2-5; D is perhaps TRBD1 (6 bases). Trimming removed 2 bases from V and 2 bases from J, with 6 bases in between. Germline V gives CDR1 LNHDA, CDR2 SQIVND (reference sequence). The CDR3 has 13 residues. The CDR3, as DNA: TGTGCCAGTAGTATACAGGGGCAAGAGACCCAGTACTTC. Translated, it gives CASSIQGQETQYF.

This clonotype was counted a few times. V gene TRBV7-3 combines with J gene TRBJ2-7, with D possibly TRBD2 on 5 matching bases. CDR3 size: 16 residues. Trimming cost V 4 bases and J 3 bases, with 19 bases left between them. Germline V gives CDR1 SGHTA, CDR2 FQGTGA. The CDR3 reads CASSSPRVARYYEQYF. CDR3 bases: TGTGCCAGCAGCTCCCCGAGGGTGGCTAGGTACTACGAGCAGTACTTC.

This chain links TRBV4-1 with TRBJ2-5; 10 bases map to TRBD2. CDR1 MGHRA and CDR2 YSYEKL come from the germline V gene. V trimming: 0 bases; J trimming: 4 bases; junction bases outside the gene matches: 8. The CDR3 loop spans 17 amino acids. The CDR3 sequence: CASSQDVSGGAGETQYF. CDR3 nucleotide sequence: TGCGCCAGCAGCCAAGATGTCAGCGGGGGGGCGGGAGAGACCCAGTACTTC.